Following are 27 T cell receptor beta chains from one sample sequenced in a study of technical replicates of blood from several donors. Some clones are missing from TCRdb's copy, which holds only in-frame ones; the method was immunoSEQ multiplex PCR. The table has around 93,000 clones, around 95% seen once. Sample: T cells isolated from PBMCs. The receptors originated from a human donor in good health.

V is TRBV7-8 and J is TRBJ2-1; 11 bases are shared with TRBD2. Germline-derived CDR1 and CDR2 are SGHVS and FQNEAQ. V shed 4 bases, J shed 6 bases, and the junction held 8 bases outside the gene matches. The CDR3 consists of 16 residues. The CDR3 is CASSSRTSGSPNEQFF. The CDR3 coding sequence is TGTGCCAGCAGCTCCAGGACTAGCGGGTCTCCCAATGAGCAGTTCTTC.

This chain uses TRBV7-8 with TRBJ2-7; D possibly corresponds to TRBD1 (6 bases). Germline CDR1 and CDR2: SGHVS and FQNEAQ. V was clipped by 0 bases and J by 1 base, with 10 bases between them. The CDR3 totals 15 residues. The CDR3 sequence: CASSLARGNSYEQYF. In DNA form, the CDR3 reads TGTGCCAGCAGCTTAGCCAGGGGAAATTCCTACGAGCAGTACTTC.

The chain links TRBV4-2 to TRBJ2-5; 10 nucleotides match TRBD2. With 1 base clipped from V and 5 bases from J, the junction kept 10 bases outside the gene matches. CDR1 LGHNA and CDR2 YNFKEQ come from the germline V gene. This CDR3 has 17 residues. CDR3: CASSQGAGTSARETQYF. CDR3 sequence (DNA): TGTGCCAGCAGCCAAGGGGCCGGGACTAGCGCGAGGGAGACCCAGTACTTC.

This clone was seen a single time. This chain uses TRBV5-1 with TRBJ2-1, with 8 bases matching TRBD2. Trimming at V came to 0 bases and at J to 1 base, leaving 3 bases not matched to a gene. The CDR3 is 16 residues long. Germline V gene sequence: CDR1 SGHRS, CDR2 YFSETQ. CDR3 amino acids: CASSLGAGESYNEQFF. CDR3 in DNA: TGCGCCAGCAGCTTGGGAGCGGGAGAATCCTACAATGAGCAGTTCTTC.

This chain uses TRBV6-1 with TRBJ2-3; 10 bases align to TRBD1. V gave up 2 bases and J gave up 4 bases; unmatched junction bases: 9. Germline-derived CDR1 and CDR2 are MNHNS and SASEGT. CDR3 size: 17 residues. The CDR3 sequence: CASSESFGTGVPDTQYF. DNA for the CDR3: TGTGCCAGCAGTGAAAGTTTTGGGACAGGGGTCCCAGATACGCAGTATTTT.

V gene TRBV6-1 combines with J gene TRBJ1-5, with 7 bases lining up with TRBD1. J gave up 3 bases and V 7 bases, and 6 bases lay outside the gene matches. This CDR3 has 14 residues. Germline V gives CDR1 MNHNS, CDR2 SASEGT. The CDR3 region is CASNLDRANQPQHF. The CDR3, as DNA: TGTGCCAGCAACCTAGACAGGGCCAATCAGCCCCAGCATTTT.

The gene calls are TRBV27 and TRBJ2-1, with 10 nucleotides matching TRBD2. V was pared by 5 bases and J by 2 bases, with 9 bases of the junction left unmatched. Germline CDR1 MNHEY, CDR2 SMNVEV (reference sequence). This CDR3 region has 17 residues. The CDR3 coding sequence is TGTGCCAGCAGTATTAACCCCGGACTAGCGGCCTACAATGAGCAGTTCTTC. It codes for CASSINPGLAAYNEQFF.

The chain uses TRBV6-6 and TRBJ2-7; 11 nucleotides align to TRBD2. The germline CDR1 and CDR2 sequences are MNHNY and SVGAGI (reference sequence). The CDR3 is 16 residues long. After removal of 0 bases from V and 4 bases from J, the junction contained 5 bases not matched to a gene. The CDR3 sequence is CASSYSKLAGVYEQYF. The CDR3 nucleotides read TGTGCCAGCAGTTACTCCAAACTAGCGGGAGTGTACGAGCAGTACTTC.

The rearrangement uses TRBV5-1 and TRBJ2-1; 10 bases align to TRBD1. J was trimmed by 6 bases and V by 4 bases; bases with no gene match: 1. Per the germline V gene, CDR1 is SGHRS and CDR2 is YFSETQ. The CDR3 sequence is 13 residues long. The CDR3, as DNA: TGCGCCAGCAGCGGGGACAGGGGCAATGAGCAGTTCTTC. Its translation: CASSGDRGNEQFF.

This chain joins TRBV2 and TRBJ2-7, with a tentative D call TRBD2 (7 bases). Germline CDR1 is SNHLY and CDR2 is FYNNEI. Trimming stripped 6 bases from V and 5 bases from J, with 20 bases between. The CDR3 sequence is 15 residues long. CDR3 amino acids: CASRGVGGGLHEQYF. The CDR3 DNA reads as TGTGCCAGCAGAGGGGTTGGGGGGGGGCTTCACGAGCAGTACTTC.

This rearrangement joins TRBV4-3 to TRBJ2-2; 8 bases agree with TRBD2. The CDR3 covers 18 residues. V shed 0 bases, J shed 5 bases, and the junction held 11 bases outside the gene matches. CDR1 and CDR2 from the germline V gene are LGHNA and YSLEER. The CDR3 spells CASSQDEKRERLTGELFF. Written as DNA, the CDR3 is TGCGCCAGCAGCCAAGATGAGAAGCGGGAGCGGCTTACCGGGGAGCTGTTTTTT.

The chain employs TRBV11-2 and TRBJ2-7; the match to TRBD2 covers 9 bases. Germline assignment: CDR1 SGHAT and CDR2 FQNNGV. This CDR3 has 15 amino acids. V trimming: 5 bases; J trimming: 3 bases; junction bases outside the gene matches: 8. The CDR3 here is CASSQIGTSFYEQYF. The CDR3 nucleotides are TGTGCCAGCAGCCAGATCGGGACTAGCTTCTACGAGCAGTACTTC.

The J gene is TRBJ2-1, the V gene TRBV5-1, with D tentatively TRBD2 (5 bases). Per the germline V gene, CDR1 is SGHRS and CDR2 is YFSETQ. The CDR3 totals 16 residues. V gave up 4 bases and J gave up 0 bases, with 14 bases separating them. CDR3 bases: TGCGCCAGCAGCCCCAACCTAGCCAGCTCCTACAATGAGCAGTTCTTC. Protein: CASSPNLASSYNEQFF.

Written as DNA, the CDR3 is TGCGCCAGCAGCCCCCGGGGGGGCGCCGGGGAGCTGTTTTTT. Translation: CASSPRGGAGELFF. This chain links TRBV4-3 with TRBJ2-2, with 8 positions matching TRBD2. The CDR3 is 14 residues long. The trim removed 4 bases at V and 6 bases at J, leaving 4 bases unmatched. Germline-derived CDR1 and CDR2 are LGHNA and YSLEER.

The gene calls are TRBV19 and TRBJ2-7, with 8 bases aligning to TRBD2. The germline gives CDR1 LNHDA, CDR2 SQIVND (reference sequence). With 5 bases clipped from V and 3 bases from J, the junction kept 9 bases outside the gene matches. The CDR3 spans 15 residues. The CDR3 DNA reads TGTGCCAGTAGTCCCACAGCGGGAGTTTACTACGAGCAGTACTTC. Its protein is CASSPTAGVYYEQYF.

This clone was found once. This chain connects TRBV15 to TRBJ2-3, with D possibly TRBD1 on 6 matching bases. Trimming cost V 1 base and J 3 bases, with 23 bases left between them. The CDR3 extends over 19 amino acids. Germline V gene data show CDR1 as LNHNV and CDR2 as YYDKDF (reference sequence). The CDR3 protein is CATSRGFLTLGATTDTQYF. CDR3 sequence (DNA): TGTGCCACCAGCAGAGGGTTTCTGACACTGGGGGCTACGACAGATACGCAGTATTTT.

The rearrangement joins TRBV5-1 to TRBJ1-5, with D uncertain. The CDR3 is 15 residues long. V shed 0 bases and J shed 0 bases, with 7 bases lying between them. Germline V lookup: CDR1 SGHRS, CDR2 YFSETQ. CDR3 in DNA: TGCGCCAGCAGCTTGGGAGGCCGTAGCAATCAGCCCCAGCATTTT. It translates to CASSLGGRSNQPQHF.

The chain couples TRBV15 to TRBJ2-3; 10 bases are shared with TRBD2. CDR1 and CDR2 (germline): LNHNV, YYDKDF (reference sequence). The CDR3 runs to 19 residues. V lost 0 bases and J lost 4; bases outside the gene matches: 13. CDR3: CATSRDSHRVSGRPDTQYF. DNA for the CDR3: TGTGCCACCAGCAGAGATTCCCATCGGGTTAGCGGGAGGCCAGATACGCAGTATTTT. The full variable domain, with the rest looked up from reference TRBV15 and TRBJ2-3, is DAMVIQNPRYQVTQFGKPVTLSCSQTLNHNVMYWYQQKSSQAPKLLFHYYDKDFNNEADTPDNFQSRRPNTSFCFLDIRSPGLGDTAMYLCATSRDSHRVSGRPDTQYFGPGTRLTVL.

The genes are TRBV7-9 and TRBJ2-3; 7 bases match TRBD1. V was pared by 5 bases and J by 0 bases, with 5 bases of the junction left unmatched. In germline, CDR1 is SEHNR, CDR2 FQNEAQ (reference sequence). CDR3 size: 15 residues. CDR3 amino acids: CASSLTTGSTDTQYF. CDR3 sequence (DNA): TGTGCCAGCAGCCTAACGACAGGGAGCACAGATACGCAGTATTTT.

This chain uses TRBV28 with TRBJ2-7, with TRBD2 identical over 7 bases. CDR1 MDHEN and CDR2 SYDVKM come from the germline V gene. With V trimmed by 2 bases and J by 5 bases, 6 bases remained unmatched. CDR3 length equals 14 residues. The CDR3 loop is CASSLQREVNEQYF. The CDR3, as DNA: TGTGCCAGCAGTTTACAACGGGAGGTCAACGAGCAGTACTTC.

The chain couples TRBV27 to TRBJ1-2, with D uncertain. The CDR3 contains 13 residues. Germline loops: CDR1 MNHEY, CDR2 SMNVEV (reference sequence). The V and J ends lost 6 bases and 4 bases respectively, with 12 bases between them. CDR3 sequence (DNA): TGTGCCAGCAGCTTTCGAGAGGGCTATGGCTACACCTTC. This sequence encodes CASSFREGYGYTF.

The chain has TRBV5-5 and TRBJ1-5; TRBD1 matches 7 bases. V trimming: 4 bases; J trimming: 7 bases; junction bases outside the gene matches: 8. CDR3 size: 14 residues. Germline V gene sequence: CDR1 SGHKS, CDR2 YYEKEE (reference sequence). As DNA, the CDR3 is TGTGCCAGCAGCGAGACAGGGTACGGACAGCCCCAGCATTTT. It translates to CASSETGYGQPQHF.

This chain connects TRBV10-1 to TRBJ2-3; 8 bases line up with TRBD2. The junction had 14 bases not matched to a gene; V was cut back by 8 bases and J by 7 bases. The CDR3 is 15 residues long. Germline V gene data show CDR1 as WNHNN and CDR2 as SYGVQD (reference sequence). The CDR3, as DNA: TGCGCCAGCTCCGAGCCCAGCAGCGGGAGTCATACGCAGTATTTT. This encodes CASSEPSSGSHTQYF.

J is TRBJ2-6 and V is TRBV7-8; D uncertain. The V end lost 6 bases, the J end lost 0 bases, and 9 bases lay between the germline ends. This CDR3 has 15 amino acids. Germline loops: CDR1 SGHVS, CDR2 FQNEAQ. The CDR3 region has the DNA TGTGCCAGCAGTCTCCCCGTCTCTGGGGCCAACGTCCTGACTTTC. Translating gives CASSLPVSGANVLTF.

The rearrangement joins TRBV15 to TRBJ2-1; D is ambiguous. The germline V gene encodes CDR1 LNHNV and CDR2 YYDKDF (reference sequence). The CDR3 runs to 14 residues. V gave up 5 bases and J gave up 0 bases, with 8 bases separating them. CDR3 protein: CATSEISSYNEQFF. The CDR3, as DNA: TGTGCCACCAGCGAGATAAGCTCCTACAATGAGCAGTTCTTC.

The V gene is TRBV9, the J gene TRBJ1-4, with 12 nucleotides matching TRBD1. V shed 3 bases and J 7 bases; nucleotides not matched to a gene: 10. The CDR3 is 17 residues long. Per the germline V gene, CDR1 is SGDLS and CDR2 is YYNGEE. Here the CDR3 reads CASSASSGQGAGEKLFF. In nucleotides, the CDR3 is TGTGCCAGCAGCGCATCCTCGGGACAGGGGGCTGGTGAAAAACTGTTTTTT.

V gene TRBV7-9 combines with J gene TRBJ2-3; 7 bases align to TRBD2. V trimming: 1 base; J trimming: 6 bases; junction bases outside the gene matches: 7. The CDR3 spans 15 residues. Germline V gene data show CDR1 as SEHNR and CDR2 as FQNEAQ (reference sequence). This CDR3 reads CASSLGGGPRDTQYF. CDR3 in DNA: TGTGCCAGCAGCTTAGGGGGAGGGCCCAGGGATACGCAGTATTTT.